The 4 T cell receptor beta chains listed next were all sequenced from one sample in a study of T cell changes during pregnancy in multiple sclerosis. Profiling relied on immunoSEQ multiplex PCR, and the TCRdb table lists in-frame clones only, not all of them. The sample shows about 54,000 clones, around 89% of them seen only once. The input for sequencing was CD4+ T cells from peripheral blood mononuclear cells, taken in the first trimester of pregnancy. The source is a female donor with multiple sclerosis, enrolled in a pregnancy study.

The chain carries TRBV5-1 and TRBJ2-3; no reliable D call. The germline CDR1 and CDR2 sequences are SGHRS and YFSETQ. This CDR3 is built from 15 residues. V shed 2 bases and J shed 4 bases, with 14 bases lying between them. CDR3 DNA sequence: TGCGCCAGCAGCTTTTCGGTCGGTCGCCCAGATACGCAGTATTTT. As protein: CASSFSVGRPDTQYF.

J is TRBJ2-7 and V is TRBV11-2; TRBD2 aligns across 11 bases. The CDR3 length is 14 residues. J was trimmed by 3 bases and V by 4 bases; bases with no gene match: 2. Germline-derived CDR1 and CDR2 are SGHAT and FQNNGV. CDR3 in DNA: TGTGCCAGCAGCTCGGGACTAGCGGACTACGAGCAGTACTTC. Protein product: CASSSGLADYEQYF.

This chain connects TRBV7-9 to TRBJ2-7; a possible D gene is TRBD1 (6 bases). V gave up 3 bases and J gave up 4 bases, with 16 bases separating them. Germline values: CDR1 SEHNR, CDR2 FQNEAQ (reference sequence). CDR3 length equals 15 residues. In DNA form, the CDR3 reads TGTGCCAGCAGCTTGAACCGGGCCCAGGGGTACGAGCAGTACTTC. This encodes CASSLNRAQGYEQYF.

The gene calls are TRBV27 and TRBJ2-1; 10 bases fit TRBD2. V lost 6 bases, J lost 2 bases, and 1 base stayed unmatched. Germline CDR1 is MNHEY and CDR2 is SMNVEV (reference sequence). The CDR3 spans 14 residues. Written as DNA, the CDR3 is TGTGCCAGCAGGGGACTAGCGACCTACAATGAGCAGTTCTTC. Residues: CASRGLATYNEQFF.